The clone carrying this T cell receptor (beta chain) turned up a few times. Its specificity is unknown. This entry belongs to a study of human T cells and chemical hapten exposure. Study at large: Investigators sensitized around 2 cm by around 2 cm of upper inner arm skin with 2% DPC.

Time point meaning: patch test 1, 2 weeks after DPC sensitization. Treatment meaning: therapeutic diphenylcyclopropenone sensitization with weekly scalp DPC. This CDR3 is built from 14 residues. The germline gives CDR1 DFQATT, CDR2 SNEGSKA (reference sequence). Points from the study as a whole: Expanded TCRs clustered into significantly more large CDR3 similarity groups than controls, the analysis revealed.

TCRdb reanalysed the RACE reads using MiXCR and keeps one entry per CDR3 protein. The sample has 300,000 to 350,000 distinct CDR3 sequences, around 7% seen once. The sample in question was whole blood, obtained in connection with sensitization to the hapten diphenylcyclopropenone (DPC). This chain joins TRBV20-1 and TRBJ2-1; D perhaps matches TRBD2 (7 bases). This TCR came from a woman aged 18-35 years with alopecia areata. Some clones in this sample may be carry-over from other donors' samples. CDR3 region: CSARRGGPNNEQFF. In nucleotides, the CDR3 is TGCAGCGCCAGGAGGGGGGGGCCAAACAATGAGCAGTTCTTC.